Sequencing of this T cell receptor beta chain was carried out in a study of blood T cells in healthy people across ages. Study-level findings and limits: Roughly linear age-related decline in beta diversity appeared, significant by age around 38. Those diversity estimates obtained from one million T cells were thought to be underestimates.

This clonotype has a count of ten or more. No antigen is known for it. The authors ran a second PCR of roughly 6 to 12 cycles using a sample-barcoded 5' primer and a J-beta primer mix. Template switching added a 12-random-nucleotide identifier to every cDNA molecule. No fewer than 2.5 million CDR3-containing paired-end reads came from each sample. TCRdb processed the 5' RACE reads anew with MiXCR; each CDR3 protein has one entry. This table holds about 640,000 distinct CDR3 sequences, approximately 30% found once. This clonotype originated in a woman older than 75 in good health. The specimen was blood.

The CDR3 DNA reads TGTGCCAGCAGTTACGGCATCGGGGTCGAGGAGACCCAGTACTTC. Amino acids: CASSYGIGVEETQYF. V is TRBV6-5 and J is TRBJ2-5; the D gene is possibly TRBD2 (5 bases). The CDR3 length is 15 residues. Germline V gene lookup returns CDR1 MNHEY and CDR2 SVGAGI. Trimming took 2 bases from V and 5 from J, leaving 15 bases between them.